The entry below gives a single T cell receptor (beta chain) sequence along with its context. Its antigen has not been determined. No quality values exist for individual bases; no much larger clone is one base distant. RNA was extracted with the RNeasy kit and roughly 0.5 to 1 ug was reverse transcribed using random hexamers. The immunoSEQ multiplex PCR assay, which covers 54 Vbeta and 13 Jbeta segments, was used to amplify TCR beta CDR3 regions. Bias from PCR amplification was corrected by using a synthetic template baseline for primer optimization and for computational correction. Concerning the study's data processing: Reads were assigned to V, D and J genes according to IMGT and analyzed in immunoSEQ Analyzer, with only productive sequences retained. Clonality was calculated as one minus the Shannon entropy normalized by log2 of the number of productive unique sequences. Public and private clones were assessed among the 100 most prevalent clones of each patient and control. A clone was defined as Susac-specific if it was absent from the healthy and MS cohorts, from about a thousand published viral clones and from other ImmuneACCESS disease sequences. TCRdb itself trimmed the public reads at Q25 with fastp, ran MiXCR and retained productive beta chains. One record per CDR3 amino acid sequence lists the most common genes and DNA. These V and J calls derive from TCRdb rather than the authors' analysis. Here the sample has more than 85,000 distinct CDR3 sequences; about 96% occur a single time. Just over 0.095% of the sample is in the top ten clones.

The germline V gene sets CDR1 to SGHTA and CDR2 to FQGNSA. V trim: 0 bases; J trim: 7 bases; unmatched bases: 8. The CDR3 holds 16 amino acids from the cysteine to the phenylalanine. The sequence is cut down to CDR3 DNA, 48 bases in frame from base 1. The entry originates in a study of CD8 T cells in Susac syndrome (dated by TCRdb to between 2019 and 2020). General notes on the study: Repertoire sequencing was used to test whether CD8+ T cell activation and differentiation in Susac syndrome was antigen driven. Beyond this particular receptor, the publication reports: The number of individuals in the TCR sequencing and HLA analysis was acknowledged as relatively small.

High-throughput TCR beta sequencing profiled peripheral blood CD8+ and CD4+ T cells from healthy donors, Susac syndrome patients and multiple sclerosis patients. Healthy donors were age- and sex-matched controls. CD8+ TEMRA cells were enriched by FACS, while bulk CD8+ and CD4+ T cells were purified by magnetic negative isolation. Blood was drawn into EDTA tubes, processed within 24 hours, and PBMCs were isolated by density gradient centrifugation. PBMCs intended for TCR sequencing were frozen in liquid nitrogen and were later thawed in a 37 degrees C water bath. A purity of at least 90% was achieved for sorted or isolated CD4+, CD8+ and CD8+ TEMRA cells.

Recombination linked TRBV7-2 to TRBJ2-3, with 9 bases in between that match TRBD2. This receptor was identified in a human donor in good health. What was sequenced was CD4+ T cells from PBMCs. The nucleotide sequence is TGTGCCAGCAGCTTAGCGTATGGCGGGGGGGGGAATACGCAGTATTTT. Protein translation: CASSLAYGGGGNTQYF.